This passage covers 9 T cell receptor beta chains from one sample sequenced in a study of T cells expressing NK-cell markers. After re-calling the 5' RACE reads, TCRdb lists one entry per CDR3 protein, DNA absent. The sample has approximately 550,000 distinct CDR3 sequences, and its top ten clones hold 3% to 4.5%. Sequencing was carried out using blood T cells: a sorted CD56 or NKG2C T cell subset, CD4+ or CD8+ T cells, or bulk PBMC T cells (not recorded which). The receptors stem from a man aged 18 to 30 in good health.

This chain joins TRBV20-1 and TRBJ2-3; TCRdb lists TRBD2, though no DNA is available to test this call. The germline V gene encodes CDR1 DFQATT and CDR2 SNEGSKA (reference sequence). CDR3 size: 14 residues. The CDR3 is CSAGAGASTDTQYF.

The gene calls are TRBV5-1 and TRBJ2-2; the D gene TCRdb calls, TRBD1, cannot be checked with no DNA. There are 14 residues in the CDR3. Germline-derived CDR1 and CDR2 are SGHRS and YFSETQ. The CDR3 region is CASEKDTDTGELFF.

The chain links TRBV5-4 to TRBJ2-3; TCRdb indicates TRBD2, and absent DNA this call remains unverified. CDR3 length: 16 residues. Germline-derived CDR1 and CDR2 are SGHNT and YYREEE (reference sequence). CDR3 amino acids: CASLAGGPSSTDTQYF.

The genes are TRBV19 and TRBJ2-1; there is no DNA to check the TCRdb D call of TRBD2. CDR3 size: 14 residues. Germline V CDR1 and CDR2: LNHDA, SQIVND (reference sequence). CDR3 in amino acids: CASSIVASGNEQFF.

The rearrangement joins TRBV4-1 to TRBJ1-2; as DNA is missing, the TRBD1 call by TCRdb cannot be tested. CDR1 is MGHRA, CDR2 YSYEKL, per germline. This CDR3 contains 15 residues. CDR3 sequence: CASSQENTGTYGYTF.

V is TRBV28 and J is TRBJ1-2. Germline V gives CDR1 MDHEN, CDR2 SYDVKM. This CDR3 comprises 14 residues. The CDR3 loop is CASSRGGPNYGYTF.

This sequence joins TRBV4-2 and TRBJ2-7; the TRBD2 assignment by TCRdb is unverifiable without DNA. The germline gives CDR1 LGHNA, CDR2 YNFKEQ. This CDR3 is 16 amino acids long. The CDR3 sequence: CASGSQVGTSSYEQYF.

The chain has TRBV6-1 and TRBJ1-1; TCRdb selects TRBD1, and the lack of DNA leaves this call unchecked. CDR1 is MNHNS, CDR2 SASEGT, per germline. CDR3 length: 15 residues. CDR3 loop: CASKMAGSTNTEAFF.

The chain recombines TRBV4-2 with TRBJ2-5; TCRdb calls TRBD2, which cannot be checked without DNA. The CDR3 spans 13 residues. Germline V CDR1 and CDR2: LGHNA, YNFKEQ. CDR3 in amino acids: CASSHSGWETQYF.